The 7 T cell receptor beta chains given below trace back to one sample, sequenced in a study of T cells in Graves' hyperthyroidism and ophthalmopathy. The source material, RNA transcripts, was used to amplify TCR beta CDR3 regions. The HTBI primer set served for first-round RT-PCR of the TCR CDR3. TCRdb reprocessed the multiplex PCR reads with MiXCR, giving one entry per CDR3 protein. The sample has more than 550,000 distinct CDR3 sequences, approximately 15% seen once; the top ten hold 15% to 19%. The specimen was blood. Every receptor here comes from a man aged 45-65 years with Graves' hyperthyroidism.

This clonotype appeared many times. The chain combines TRBV27 with TRBJ2-7, with D perhaps TRBD2 (5 bases). Germline CDR1 is MNHEY and CDR2 is SMNVEV (reference sequence). CDR3 length: 13 residues. Trimming pared 7 bases from V and 3 bases from J, leaving 13 bases between. This chain's CDR3 is CASKPRGYYEQYF. CDR3 DNA sequence: TGTGCCAGCAAACCTCGGGGATACTACGAGCAGTACTTC.

This clonotype has at least ten counts. The chain links TRBV2 to TRBJ2-2, with 16 bases fitting TRBD2. Germline V gives CDR1 SNHLY, CDR2 FYNNEI. The CDR3 runs 18 residues. Trimming at V came to 8 bases and at J to 7 bases, leaving 13 bases not matched to a gene. CDR3 bases: TGTGCCAGCGAACCGGGACTAGCGGGAGGGCGATTTATCGGGGAGCTGTTTTTT. As protein: CASEPGLAGGRFIGELFF.

This clonotype was counted ten times or more. This chain connects TRBV2 to TRBJ2-5; 9 bases are a match to TRBD2. Germline V gives CDR1 SNHLY, CDR2 FYNNEI. CDR3 size: 14 residues. V lost 7 bases and J lost 2; bases outside the gene matches: 5. The CDR3 spells CASIAGDWQETQYF. CDR3 coding DNA: TGTGCCAGCATAGCGGGAGATTGGCAAGAGACCCAGTACTTC. The variable domain in full, completed from reference TRBV2 and TRBJ2-5, reads EPEVTQTPSHQVTQMGQEVILRCVPISNHLYFYWYRQILGQKVEFLVSFYNNEISEKSEIFDDQFSVERPDGSNFTLKIRSTKLEDSAMYFCASIAGDWQETQYFGPGTRLLVL.

This clonotype was seen a handful of times. The chain employs TRBV29-1 and TRBJ2-7; possible D gene TRBD1, 6 bases. Trimming cost V 7 bases and J 1 base, with 11 bases left between them. The CDR3 totals 12 residues. Per germline, CDR1 SQVTM and CDR2 ANQGSEA. CDR3 bases: TGCAGCGCCGCCGGACAGTCCTACGAGCAGTACTTC. Protein sequence: CSAAGQSYEQYF.

This clonotype came up many times. V gene TRBV20-1 combines with J gene TRBJ2-1; D is ambiguous. Germline CDR1 is DFQATT and CDR2 is SNEGSKA (reference sequence). The CDR3 runs to 15 residues. V lost 4 bases, J lost 6 bases, and 19 bases lay in between. In nucleotides, the CDR3 is TGCAGTGCTATGGGGATCAATGTTCAACGCAATGAGCAGTTCTTC. Protein product: CSAMGINVQRNEQFF.

A few counts support this clonotype. The rearrangement links TRBV6-5 to TRBJ2-3; 8 nucleotides agree with TRBD2. Germline CDR1 and CDR2: MNHEY and SVGAGI. V shed 0 bases, J shed 6 bases, and the junction held 8 bases outside the gene matches. The CDR3 length is 16 residues. This CDR3 is CASSYSSLLAADTQYF. The CDR3 nucleotides are TGTGCCAGCAGTTACTCGAGTTTACTAGCGGCGGATACGCAGTATTTT.

Remarks on this clonotype: Given the absence of the conserved phenylalanine or tryptophan at the CDR3 end, a read error is likely. The DNA is omitted, as the CDR3 cannot be located on it reliably, and the CDR3 follows TCRdb's listing. The V call is TRBV20-1, the J call TRBJ1-3; the table calls TRBD1, which could not be checked here. The length of the CDR3 is 15 amino acids, counting both ends. Germline lookup yields CDR1 DFQATT and CDR2 SNEGSKA (reference sequence). The CDR3 is CSARKDRGAGNTIYI.